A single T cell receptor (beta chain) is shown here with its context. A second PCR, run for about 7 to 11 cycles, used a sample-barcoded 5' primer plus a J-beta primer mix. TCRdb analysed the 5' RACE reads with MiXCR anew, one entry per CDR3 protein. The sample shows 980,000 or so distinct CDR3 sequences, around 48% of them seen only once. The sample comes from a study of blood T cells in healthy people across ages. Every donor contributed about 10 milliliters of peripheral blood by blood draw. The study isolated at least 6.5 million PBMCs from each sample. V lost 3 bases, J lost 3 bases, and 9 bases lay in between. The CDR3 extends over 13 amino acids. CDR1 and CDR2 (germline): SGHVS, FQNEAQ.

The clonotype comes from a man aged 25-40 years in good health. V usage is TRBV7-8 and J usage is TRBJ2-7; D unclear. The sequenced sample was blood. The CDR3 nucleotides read TGTGCCAGCAGCTTGACATTCGTCTACGAGCAGTACTTC. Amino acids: CASSLTFVYEQYF. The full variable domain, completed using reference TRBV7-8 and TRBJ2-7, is GAGVSQSPRYKVAKRGQDVALRCDPISGHVSLFWYQQALGQGPEFLTYFQNEAQLDKSGLPSDRFFAERPEGSVSTLKIQRTQQEDSAVYLCASSLTFVYEQYFGPGTRLTVT.